The clone carrying this T cell receptor (beta chain) occurred a few times. The sample comes from a study of regulatory T cells in long-lasting Graves disease. According to the study, TCR beta libraries were built with iRepertoire HTBI primers and CDR3-region Arm-PCR. TCRdb itself ran the multiplex PCR reads through MiXCR, one entry per CDR3 protein. The repertoire holds about 530,000 distinct CDR3 sequences, with about 15% as singletons. Specified time point: newly diagnosed GD, antithyroid drugs for less than 3 months. The TCR library used RNA extracted from PBMCs. Trimming at V came to 2 bases and at J to 1 base, leaving 7 bases not matched to a gene. There are 16 residues in the CDR3. Germline assignment: CDR1 SGHRS and CDR2 YFSETQ. These sequences were also reported in another study, on T cells in Graves' hyperthyroidism and ophthalmopathy. As reported in that work: Based on clinical symptoms, serum thyroxine and TRAb, thyroid ultrasound and orbital computed tomography, diagnoses were reached. When the TCR CDR3 underwent first-round RT-PCR, the HTBI primer set was used. Most expanded thyroid clonotypes above 0.001 also appeared in blood.

V gene TRBV5-1 combines with J gene TRBJ2-5, with 8 bases lining up with TRBD2. Sequences were derived from peripheral blood mononuclear cells (PBMCs), sampled at new diagnosis, from a patient treated with antithyroid drugs. This clonotype was sampled from a woman aged 40-60 years with Graves disease. The CDR3 region has the DNA TGCGCCAGCAGCTTCGGGAATGCGGGGGGCCAAGAGACCCAGTACTTC. Protein: CASSFGNAGGQETQYF.